These 9 T cell receptor beta chains came from one sample sequenced in a study of blood T cell repertoires in COVID-19. Only in-frame clones appear in the TCRdb table, and some are missing; sequencing was by immunoSEQ multiplex PCR. The table shows 200,000 to 300,000 clones, with approximately 81% occurring only once. The sequencing sample was made of peripheral blood. All receptors come from a man aged 60-69 years with acute or convalescent COVID-19.

The chain combines TRBV6-5 with TRBJ1-4; TRBD1 is a possible D gene (6 bases). From germline, CDR1 is MNHEY and CDR2 SVGAGI. V was trimmed by 5 bases and J by 3 bases, leaving 10 bases between them. CDR3 length: 14 amino acids. CDR3 protein: CASSRTDSNEKLFF. The CDR3 bases are TGTGCCAGCAGTCGGACAGACTCTAATGAAAAACTGTTTTTT.

The chain combines TRBV24-1 with TRBJ2-1; D is perhaps TRBD1 (7 bases). This CDR3 contains 14 residues. Trimming removed 5 bases at V and 5 bases at J, with 12 bases between. Germline CDR1 reads KGHDR; CDR2 reads SFDVKD. The CDR3 nucleotides read TGTGCCACCAGTGGCCCAGGGGGGAACAATGAGCAGTTCTTC. This encodes CATSGPGGNNEQFF.

J is TRBJ2-1 and V is TRBV9; 10 positions agree with TRBD2. The CDR3 is 15 residues long. The junction had 7 bases not matched to a gene; V was cut back by 4 bases and J by 6 bases. Germline V lookup: CDR1 SGDLS, CDR2 YYNGEE. CDR3 amino acids: CASSPVAGGFNEQFF. For the CDR3, the DNA is TGTGCCAGCAGCCCTGTAGCGGGGGGCTTCAATGAGCAGTTCTTC.

This chain links TRBV5-4 with TRBJ1-2, with 8 nucleotides matching TRBD1. The CDR3 covers 15 residues. V lost 0 bases and J lost 4; bases outside the gene matches: 5. Germline values: CDR1 SGHNT, CDR2 YYREEE (reference sequence). CDR3 sequence reads: CASSLEQGAPYGYTF. The CDR3 coding sequence is TGTGCCAGCAGCTTGGAGCAGGGGGCTCCCTATGGCTACACCTTC.

The chain uses TRBV7-2 and TRBJ2-1; D is undetermined. The V and J ends lost 5 bases and 6 bases respectively, with 20 bases between them. CDR1 is SGHTA and CDR2 is FQGNSA in the germline V gene. The CDR3 loop spans 16 amino acids. Here the CDR3 reads CASSPYVALNSNEQFF. The CDR3 DNA sequence: TGTGCCAGCAGCCCCTACGTAGCCCTGAATTCCAATGAGCAGTTCTTC.

CDR3 coding DNA: TGTGCCAGCAGTTTATATGGGGGGGCGAAGAATTCACCCCTCCACTTT. Its translation is CASSLYGGAKNSPLHF. The V and J genes are TRBV28 and TRBJ1-6, with a weak D call TRBD1 (6 bases). CDR3 length equals 16 residues. CDR1 MDHEN and CDR2 SYDVKM come from the germline V gene. Trimming took off 1 base at V and 7 bases at J, with 14 bases between the two ends.

V usage is TRBV19 and J usage is TRBJ2-2; 11 nucleotides line up with TRBD2. The germline V gene encodes CDR1 LNHDA and CDR2 SQIVND (reference sequence). The CDR3 length is 15 residues. V was pared by 4 bases and J by 5 bases, with 3 bases of the junction left unmatched. CDR3 amino acids: CASSTTSGRTGELFF. CDR3 DNA: TGTGCCAGTAGTACAACTAGCGGGAGAACCGGGGAGCTGTTTTTT.

The V call is TRBV19, the J call TRBJ2-7; TRBD1 aligns across 7 bases. The germline V gene has CDR1 LNHDA and CDR2 SQIVND (reference sequence). This CDR3 spans 14 amino acids. Losses at the gene ends were 6 bases for V and 3 bases for J; bases not matched to a gene: 8. Here the CDR3 reads CASRSQGTGYEQYF. The CDR3 DNA reads TGTGCCAGTAGATCACAGGGGACGGGCTACGAGCAGTACTTC.

The chain combines TRBV10-2 with TRBJ2-3; D unclear. Deletions cut 6 bases from V and 2 bases from J, with 6 bases between. This CDR3 is 12 amino acids long. CDR1 and CDR2 from the germline V gene are WSHSY and SAAADI. CDR3: CASRDITDTQYF. The CDR3 DNA follows: TGCGCCAGCAGAGACATCACAGATACGCAGTATTTT.